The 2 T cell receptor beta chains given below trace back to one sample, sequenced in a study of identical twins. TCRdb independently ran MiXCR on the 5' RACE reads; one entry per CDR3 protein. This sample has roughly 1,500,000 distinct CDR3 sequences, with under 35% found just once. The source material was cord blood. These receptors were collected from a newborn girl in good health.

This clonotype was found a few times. CDR3 sequence reads: CASSQGVGRLPYGYTF. The CDR3 coding sequence is TGTGCCAGCAGCCAAGGGGTCGGACGCCTACCTTATGGCTACACCTTC. The gene calls are TRBV3-1 and TRBJ1-2; D gene ambiguous. Germline-derived CDR1 and CDR2 are LGHDT and YNNKEL (reference sequence). The CDR3 length is 16 residues. Trimming shortened V by 1 base and J by 5 bases, and 17 bases separated the two germline ends. Combining the CDR3 with reference TRBV3-1 and TRBJ1-2 gives the whole variable domain DTAVSQTPKYLVTQMGNDKSIKCEQNLGHDTMYWYKQDSKKFLKIMFSYNNKELIINETVPNRFSPKSPDKAHLNLHINSLELGDSAVYFCASSQGVGRLPYGYTFGSGTRLTVV.

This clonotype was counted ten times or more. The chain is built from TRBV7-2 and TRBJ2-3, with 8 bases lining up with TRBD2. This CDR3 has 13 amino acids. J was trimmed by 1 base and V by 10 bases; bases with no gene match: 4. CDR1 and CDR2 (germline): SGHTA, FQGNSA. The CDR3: CATFSGGTDTQYF. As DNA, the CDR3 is TGTGCCACCTTTAGCGGGGGCACAGATACGCAGTATTTT. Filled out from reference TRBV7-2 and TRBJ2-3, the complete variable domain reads GAGVSQSPSNKVTEKGKDVELRCDPISGHTALYWYRQSLGQGLEFLIYFQGNSAPDKSGLPSDRFSAERTGGSVSTLTIQRTQQEDSAVYLCATFSGGTDTQYFGPGTRLTVL.